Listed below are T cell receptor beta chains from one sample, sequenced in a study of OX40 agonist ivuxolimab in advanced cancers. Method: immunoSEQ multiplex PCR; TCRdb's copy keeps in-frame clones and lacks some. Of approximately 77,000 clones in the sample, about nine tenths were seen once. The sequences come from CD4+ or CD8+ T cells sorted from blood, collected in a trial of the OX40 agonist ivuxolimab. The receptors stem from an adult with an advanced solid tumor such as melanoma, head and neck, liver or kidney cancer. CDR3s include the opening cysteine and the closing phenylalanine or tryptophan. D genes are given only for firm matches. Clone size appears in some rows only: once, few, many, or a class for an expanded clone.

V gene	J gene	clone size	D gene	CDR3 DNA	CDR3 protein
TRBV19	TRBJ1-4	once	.	TGTGCCAGTAGTATAGGGGTATCGGGTGAAAAACTGTTTTTT	CASSIGVSGEKLFF
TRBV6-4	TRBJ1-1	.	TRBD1	TGTGCCAGCAGTCGGACAGGGGAACCCACTGAAGCTTTCTTT	CASSRTGEPTEAFF
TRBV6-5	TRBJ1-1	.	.	TGTGCCAGCAGTTACTCCAGGGGGAACACTGAAGCTTTCTTT	CASSYSRGNTEAFF
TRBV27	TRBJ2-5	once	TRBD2	TGTGCCAGCAGTACTTTGACTAGCGGGGTTACCCAGTACTTC	CASSTLTSGVTQYF
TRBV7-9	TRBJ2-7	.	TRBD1	TGTGCCAGCACGGGGGGCGGGACAGGGGATGTACTGCCGTACTTC	CASTGGGTGDVLPYF
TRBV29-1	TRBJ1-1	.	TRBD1	TGCAGCGTTGATCGACAGGGGGGGAACACTGAAGCTTTCTTT	CSVDRQGGNTEAFF
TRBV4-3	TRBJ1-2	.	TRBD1	TGCGCCAGCAGCCAAGATATCGGACAGGGTGGAGGCTACACCTTC	CASSQDIGQGGGYTF
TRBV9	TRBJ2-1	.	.	TGTGCCAGCAGCACCCTTGCGGGGGCAGCCAATGAGCAGTTCTTC	CASSTLAGAANEQFF
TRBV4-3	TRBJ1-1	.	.	TGCGCCAGCAGCCAAGATCGGCAGGTTACGGGCACTGAAGCTTTCTTT	CASSQDRQVTGTEAFF
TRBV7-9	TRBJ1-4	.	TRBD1	TGTGCCAGCAGCTCAACTCTCCTTAGGACAGGGCGGGCTAATGAAAAACTGTTTTTT	CASSSTLLRTGRANEKLFF
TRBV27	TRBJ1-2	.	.	TGTGCCAGCAGTTTATCGGAGGGCGGCTATGGCTACACCTTC	CASSLSEGGYGYTF
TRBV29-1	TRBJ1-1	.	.	TGCAGCGTTGAAGATCACCTAATGGAGGCTTTCTTT	CSVEDHLMEAFF
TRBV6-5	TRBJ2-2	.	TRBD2	TGTGCCAGCAGTTACCTAGCGGAGAACACCGGGGAGCTGTTTTTT	CASSYLAENTGELFF
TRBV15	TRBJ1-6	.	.	TGTGCCACCAGCGTTCATAACAGGGATTCACCCCTCCACTTT	CATSVHNRDSPLHF
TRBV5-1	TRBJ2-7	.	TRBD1	TGCGCCAGCCCCCCCCCGGGACAGGTGATCTACGAGCAGTACTTC	CASPPPGQVIYEQYF